This T cell receptor beta chain was obtained from a study of blood T cell repertoires in COVID-19 (TCRdb year 2020). Context from the whole study: Collaborator samples came from the United States, Italy and Spain and covered acute and convalescent phases of COVID-19. The prospective study material was composed of cDNA or gDNA derived from T cells, B-cell-depleted T cells, or PBMCs. The dataset comprised deeply sampled blood TCRbeta repertoires from subjects exposed to, actively infected with, or recovered from COVID-19. The repertoires were released in a freely available public database meant as a resource for research on the immune response to SARS-CoV-2. The samples were drawn from two sources: the first 160 participants of the ongoing ImmuneRACE study, and 1,000 to 1,500 subjects contributed by 6 global collaborators. Sample metadata almost always included a de-identified subject ID, COVID-19 status, age in years and sex. HLA class I and class II types, where available, came from metadata supplied by the sample provider rather than from assay-based typing. Study-wide conclusions, independent of this receptor: How much clinical and demographic metadata was included differed by source and by participant, and the metadata was provided uncurated.

This clone came up once. The antigen it recognizes is unknown. Per-base quality was not reported, and no clone a single base away is much larger than it. At the junction V is shortened by 4 bases and J by 0 bases, with 9 bases in between. The CDR3 spans 14 residues, from the cysteine through the phenylalanine. The entry retains the CDR3 DNA only, 42 bases that are in frame from base 1. CDR1 and CDR2 are read off the germline V gene as SGHVS and FQNEAQ. TCRbeta CDR3 regions were amplified from genomic DNA using the immunoSEQ Assay, a bias-controlled multiplex PCR. As for how the authors treated the data: Within the assay, amplification of reference gene primers was used to estimate how many nucleated cells each sample contained. Sequence reads were collapsed and filtered to measure the absolute abundance of every unique TCRbeta CDR3 rearrangement. For each sample, productive Simpson clonality was calculated as the square root of Simpson's diversity index across productive rearrangements. The immuneACCESS repertoire file appears here via TCRdb, limited to in-frame rearrangements. These files lack a portion of the clones; in checked studies, under half of the deficit traces to unresolved V genes, and the cause of the others is not known. V and J calls and clone size are given by that table; D and trimming were obtained from the DNA. This sample has about 100,000 clones in its table, and around 83% of those were observed once. Jointly, the top ten make up about 4% of the sample.

Each collaborating institution followed its own protocols to collect whole blood in K2EDTA tubes. Collaborator samples were shipped for TCRbeta analysis as frozen whole blood, isolated PBMCs, or DNA extracted from either sample type. The TCR comes from a woman in her seventies with acute or convalescent COVID-19. The V and J genes are TRBV7-8 and TRBJ1-1, with the D gene uncertain. Sequenced material: peripheral blood. The CDR3 has the sequence CASSSFTVNTEAFF. The bases are TGTGCCAGCAGCTCTTTCACAGTGAACACTGAAGCTTTCTTT.